This T cell receptor (beta chain) was found in a study of blood T cells in healthy people across ages. This clonotype was observed at least ten times. The second PCR ran about 6 to 12 cycles with a sample-barcoded 5' primer and J-beta primers. TCRdb analysed the 5' RACE reads with MiXCR anew, one entry per CDR3 protein. Of about a million distinct CDR3 sequences listed, under 50% are singletons. The CDR3 contains 15 residues. Germline CDR1 MNHEY, CDR2 SMNVEV (reference sequence). With 3 bases removed from V and 0 bases from J, the gap between germline ends came to 9 bases. The chain links TRBV27 to TRBJ2-1; no firm D call. The sequencing sample was made of blood. This receptor was obtained from a man younger than 40 in good health. As DNA, the CDR3 is TGTGCCAGCAGTTTCGGCAGTAGCTCCTACAATGAGCAGTTCTTC. Translation gives CASSFGSSSYNEQFF.